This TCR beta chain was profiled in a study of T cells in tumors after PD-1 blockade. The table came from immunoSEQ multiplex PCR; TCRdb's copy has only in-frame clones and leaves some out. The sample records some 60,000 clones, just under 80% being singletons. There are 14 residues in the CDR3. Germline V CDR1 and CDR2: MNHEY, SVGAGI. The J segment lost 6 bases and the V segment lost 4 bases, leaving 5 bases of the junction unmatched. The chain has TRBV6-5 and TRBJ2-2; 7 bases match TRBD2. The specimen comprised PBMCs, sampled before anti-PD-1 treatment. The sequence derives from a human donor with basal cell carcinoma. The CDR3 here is CASSFNGGAGELFF. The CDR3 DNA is TGTGCCAGCAGTTTCAATGGGGGGGCCGGGGAGCTGTTTTTT.